Reported below is one T cell receptor beta chain. Its antigen is not known. The CDR3 runs 15 residues. Germline CDR1 and CDR2: SGHDT and YYEEEE. With 1 base removed from V and 2 bases from J, the gap between germline ends came to 12 bases. These data come from a study of PD-L1 blockade in urothelial cancer. Study-level points and caveats: Tumor-associated clones in blood expanded more at 3 weeks in durable-benefit patients.

Documented time point: pretreatment peripheral blood. The assay was immunoSEQ multiplex PCR, and TCRdb's table has in-frame clones only and misses some. The table has 90,000 to 100,000 clones, 85% to 90% seen once; the top ten hold under 2%. This TCR was sampled from a man in his 60s with urothelial cancer. The sample here was PBMCs, taken around atezolizumab (anti-PD-L1) treatment. The chain carries TRBV5-6 and TRBJ2-5; TRBD2 might be the D (5 bases). The CDR3 nucleotides read TGTGCCAGCAGCTTGAAAGGACTGAGGCAAGAGACCCAGTACTTC. This codes for CASSLKGLRQETQYF.